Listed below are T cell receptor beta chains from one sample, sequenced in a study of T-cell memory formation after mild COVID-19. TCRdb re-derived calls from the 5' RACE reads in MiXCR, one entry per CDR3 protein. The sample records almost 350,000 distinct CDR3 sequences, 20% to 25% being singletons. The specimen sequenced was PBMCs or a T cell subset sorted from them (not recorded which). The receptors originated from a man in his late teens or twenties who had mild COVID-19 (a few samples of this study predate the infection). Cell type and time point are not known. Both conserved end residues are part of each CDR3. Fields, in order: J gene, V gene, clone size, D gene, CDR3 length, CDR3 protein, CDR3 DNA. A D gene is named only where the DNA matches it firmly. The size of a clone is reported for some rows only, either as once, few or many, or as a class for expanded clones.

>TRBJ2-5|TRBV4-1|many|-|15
CASSQEGAHRETQYF
TGCGCCAGCAGCCAAGAGGGAGCCCATCGGGAGACCCAGTACTTC
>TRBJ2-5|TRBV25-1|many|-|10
CASGQETQYF
TGTGCCAGCGGGCAAGAGACCCAGTACTTC
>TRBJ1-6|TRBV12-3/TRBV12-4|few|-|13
CASSFGVESPLHF
TGTGCCAGCAGTTTCGGGGTAGAGTCACCCCTCCACTTT
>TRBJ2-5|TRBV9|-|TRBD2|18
CASSVDPHSSGGGRTQYF
TGTGCCAGCAGCGTAGATCCCCACTCTAGCGGGGGGGGCAGGACCCAGTACTTC
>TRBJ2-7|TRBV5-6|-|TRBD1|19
CASSLAVDRGSYNSYEQYF
TGTGCCAGCAGCTTGGCCGTTGACAGGGGGTCATACAACTCCTACGAGCAGTACTTC
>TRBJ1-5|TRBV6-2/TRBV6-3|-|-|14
CASTERPYDRPQHF
TGTGCCAGCACCGAGAGACCTTACGATCGGCCCCAGCATTTT
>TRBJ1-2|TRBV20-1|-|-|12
CSAHPGSYGYTF
TGCAGTGCCCATCCGGGGAGCTATGGCTACACCTTC
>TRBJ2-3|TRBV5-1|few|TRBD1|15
CASSVGTGGTDTQYF
TGCGCCAGCAGCGTCGGGACAGGGGGCACAGATACGCAGTATTTT
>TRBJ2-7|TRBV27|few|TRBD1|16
CASSLFRQGMDYEQYF
TGTGCCAGCAGTTTGTTTCGACAGGGCATGGACTACGAGCAGTACTTC
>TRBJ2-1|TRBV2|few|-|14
CASSESGHYNEQFF
TGTGCCAGCAGTGAGAGTGGCCACTACAATGAGCAGTTCTTC
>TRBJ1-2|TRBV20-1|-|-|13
CSADRGAGYGYTF
TGCAGTGCCGATCGGGGGGCGGGCTATGGCTACACCTTC
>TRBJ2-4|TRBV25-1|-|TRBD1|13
CASSVTGTDIQYF
TGTGCCAGCAGTGTGACAGGGACCGACATTCAGTACTTC
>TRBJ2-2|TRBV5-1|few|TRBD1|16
CASSPWTGGNTGELFF
TGCGCCAGCAGCCCCTGGACAGGGGGAAACACCGGGGAGCTGTTTTTT
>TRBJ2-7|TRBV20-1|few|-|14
CSATTERAPYEQYF
TGCAGTGCTACCACAGAGCGGGCCCCCTACGAGCAGTACTTC
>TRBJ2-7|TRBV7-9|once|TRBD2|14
CASSLSGAAYEQYF
TGTGCCAGCAGCCTTAGCGGGGCAGCCTACGAGCAGTACTTC
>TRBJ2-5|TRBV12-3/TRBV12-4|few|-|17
CASSQRWRGQYQETQYF
TGTGCCAGCAGCCAAAGGTGGCGGGGGCAGTACCAAGAGACCCAGTACTTC
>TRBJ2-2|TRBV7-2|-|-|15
CASSLFTGQVGELFF
TGTGCCAGCAGCTTATTCACAGGGCAGGTCGGGGAGCTGTTTTTT
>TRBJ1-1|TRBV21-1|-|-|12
CASSPRPTEAFF
TGTGCCAGCAGCCCCCGCCCAACTGAAGCTTTCTTT
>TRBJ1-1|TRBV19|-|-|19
CASSARGLRDNSRNTEAFF
TGTGCCAGTAGTGCCCGTGGTCTACGGGACAACTCCAGGAACACTGAAGCTTTCTTT
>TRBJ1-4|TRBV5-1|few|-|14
CASSPTDSIEKLFF
TGCGCCAGCAGCCCCACGGACAGCATCGAAAAACTGTTTTTT
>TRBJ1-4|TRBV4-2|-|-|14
CASSQDSRDEKLFF
TGTGCCAGCAGCCAAGACAGTCGGGATGAAAAACTGTTTTTT
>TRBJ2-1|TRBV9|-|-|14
CASSVEGTVNEQFF
TGTGCCAGCAGCGTAGAGGGCACAGTGAATGAGCAGTTCTTC
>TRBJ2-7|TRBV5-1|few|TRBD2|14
CASSSGGLGYEQYF
TGCGCCAGCAGCTCCGGGGGGTTGGGCTACGAGCAGTACTTC
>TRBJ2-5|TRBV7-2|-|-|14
CASSLRRGRETQYF
TGTGCCAGCAGCTTGAGGCGGGGCCGGGAGACCCAGTACTTC
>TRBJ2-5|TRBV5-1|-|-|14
CASSTVSNQETQYF
TGCGCCAGCAGCACGGTGTCCAACCAAGAGACCCAGTACTTC
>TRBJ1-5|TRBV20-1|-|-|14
CSATESGGNQPQHF
TGCAGTGCTACCGAGTCAGGCGGCAATCAGCCCCAGCATTTT
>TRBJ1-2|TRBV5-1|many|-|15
CASSLLEEGSYGYTF
TGCGCCAGCAGCTTGCTTGAGGAGGGGAGCTATGGCTACACCTTC
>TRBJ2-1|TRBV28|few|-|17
CASSLGGRAGSYNEQFF
TGTGCCAGCAGTTTGGGGGGTCGGGCGGGCTCCTACAATGAGCAGTTCTTC
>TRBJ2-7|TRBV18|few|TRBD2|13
CASSPTSGYEQYF
TGTGCCAGCTCACCCACTAGCGGCTACGAGCAGTACTTC
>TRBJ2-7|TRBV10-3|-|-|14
CAITSVDGSYEQYF
TGTGCCATCACCAGCGTGGACGGGAGCTACGAGCAGTACTTC
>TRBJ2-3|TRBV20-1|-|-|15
CSAHPARGYTDTQYF
TGCAGTGCTCACCCAGCGAGGGGCTACACAGATACGCAGTATTTT
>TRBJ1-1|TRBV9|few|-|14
CASSVDGYGTEAFF
TGTGCCAGCAGCGTAGACGGTTATGGCACTGAAGCTTTCTTT
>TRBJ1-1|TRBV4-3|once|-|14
CASSQSGRGTEAFF
TGCGCCAGCAGCCAGTCGGGGCGCGGTACTGAAGCTTTCTTT
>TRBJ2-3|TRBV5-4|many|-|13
CASSLDGSDTQYF
TGTGCCAGCAGCTTGGACGGGTCGGATACGCAGTATTTT
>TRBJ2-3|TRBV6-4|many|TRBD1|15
CASSEAGGAPDTQYF
TGTGCCAGCAGTGAAGCAGGGGGCGCCCCAGATACGCAGTATTTT
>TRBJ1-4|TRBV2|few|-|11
CASSEEEKLFF
TGTGCCAGCAGTGAGGAGGAAAAACTGTTTTTT
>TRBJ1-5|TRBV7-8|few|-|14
CASSTRASNQPQHF
TGTGCCAGCAGCACCCGGGCCTCTAATCAGCCCCAGCATTTT
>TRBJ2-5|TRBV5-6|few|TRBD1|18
CASSPTMRTGQLLGTQYF
TGTGCCAGCAGCCCGACAATGAGGACAGGCCAGCTTTTAGGGACCCAGTACTTC
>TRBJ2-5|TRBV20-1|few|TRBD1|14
CSARSTGAGETQYF
TGCAGTGCTCGTTCGACAGGGGCTGGGGAGACCCAGTACTTC
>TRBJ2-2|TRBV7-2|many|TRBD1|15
CASSPRGPNTGELFF
TGCGCCAGCAGCCCCAGGGGGCCGAACACCGGGGAGCTGTTTTTT
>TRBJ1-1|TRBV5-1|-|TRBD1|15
CASSPLVGTDTEAFF
TGCGCCAGCAGCCCCCTCGTTGGGACAGACACTGAAGCTTTCTTT
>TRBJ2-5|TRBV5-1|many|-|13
CASSTGRQETQYF
TGCGCCAGCAGCACGGGACGTCAAGAGACCCAGTACTTC
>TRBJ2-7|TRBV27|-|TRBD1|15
CASWGMGQGSYEQYF
TGTGCCAGCTGGGGGATGGGACAGGGTTCCTACGAGCAGTACTTC
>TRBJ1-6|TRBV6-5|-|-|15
CASSPRASYNSPLHF
TGTGCCAGCAGTCCCCGGGCGTCCTATAATTCACCCCTCCACTTT
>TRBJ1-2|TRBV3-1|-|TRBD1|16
CASSLGTGVNNYGYTF
TGTGCCAGCAGCCTCGGGACAGGTGTGAACAACTATGGCTACACCTTC
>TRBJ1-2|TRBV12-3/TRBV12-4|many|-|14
CASSLQGIGDGYTF
TGTGCCAGCAGTCTCCAGGGAATTGGGGATGGCTACACCTTC
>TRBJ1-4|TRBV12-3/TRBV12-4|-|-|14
CASSLRMDNEKLFF
TGTGCCAGCAGTTTGAGAATGGATAATGAAAAACTGTTTTTT